A single sample is the source of the 19 T cell receptor beta chains below, sequenced in a study of shared clonotypes between healthy human individuals. The assay was immunoSEQ multiplex PCR, and TCRdb's table has in-frame clones only and misses some. Of some 2 million clones detected, 95% appear once; the ten largest clones hold roughly 0.13%. The sequencing sample was made of naive CD4+ T cells sorted from blood. Described subset: CD45RA+ positively selected. All receptors derive from a man between 18 and 29 years old in good health.

The rearrangement links TRBV5-1 to TRBJ2-7; D remains ambiguous. Per the germline V gene, CDR1 is SGHRS and CDR2 is YFSETQ. V lost 5 bases and J lost 3, with 15 bases in between. The CDR3 sequence is 14 residues long. As DNA, the CDR3 is TGCGCCAGCAGTCCGCCGACACAATTCTACGAGCAGTACTTC. Protein sequence: CASSPPTQFYEQYF.

The chain has TRBV7-9 and TRBJ2-7, with D possibly TRBD1 on 5 matching bases. The germline V gene encodes CDR1 SEHNR and CDR2 FQNEAQ (reference sequence). The CDR3 extends over 17 amino acids. V gave up 1 base and J gave up 4 bases, with 20 bases separating them. DNA of the CDR3: TGTGCCAGCAGCTTAGTCTCTAAGCAGGGCATAGGGTACGAGCAGTACTTC. The encoded protein is CASSLVSKQGIGYEQYF.

With respect to this clone: In the same sample, other DNA sequences code for this CDR3. This chain links TRBV5-1 with TRBJ1-1; no clear D gene. Trimming took 5 bases from V and 0 from J, leaving 2 bases between them. Per the germline V gene, CDR1 is SGHRS and CDR2 is YFSETQ. The CDR3 is 11 residues long. CDR3 sequence reads: CASRLNTEAFF. As DNA, the CDR3 is TGCGCCAGCAGGTTGAACACTGAAGCTTTCTTT.

The chain has TRBV30 and TRBJ1-1; weak D call: TRBD1 (5 bases). Per germline, CDR1 GTSNPN and CDR2 SVGIG (reference sequence). The CDR3 contains 12 residues. The V gene lost 2 bases and the J gene lost 7 bases, with 11 bases spanning the gap. The CDR3 sequence: CAWSRGEGEAFF. The CDR3 DNA is TGTGCCTGGAGTAGGGGTGAGGGTGAAGCTTTCTTT.

Comments on this clone: This sample also contains other DNA sequences that code for the same CDR3. The rearrangement links TRBV5-1 to TRBJ1-2; D gene ambiguous. The CDR3 runs to 13 residues. Per germline, CDR1 SGHRS and CDR2 YFSETQ. V gave up 0 bases and J gave up 3 bases, with 6 bases separating them. This CDR3 reads CASSLAADYGYTF. CDR3 bases: TGCGCCAGCAGCTTGGCGGCCGACTATGGCTACACCTTC.

The chain uses TRBV2 and TRBJ2-1; D is uncertain. The germline gives CDR1 SNHLY, CDR2 FYNNEI. V was pared by 10 bases and J by 6 bases, with 19 bases between. This CDR3 is built from 14 residues. This CDR3 is CATPRRLDGNEQFF. The CDR3 DNA sequence: TGTGCCACCCCCCGGCGGCTAGATGGCAATGAGCAGTTCTTC.

The V call is TRBV5-1, the J call TRBJ2-7; 8 nucleotides agree with TRBD2. The CDR3 contains 15 residues. CDR1 and CDR2 (germline): SGHRS, YFSETQ. Trimming cost V 7 bases and J 6 bases; bases outside gene matches: 15. CDR3 DNA: TGCGCCAGCGGCCCCCTAAGCGGGAGCAAGAGCGAGCAGTACTTC. It encodes CASGPLSGSKSEQYF. Full variable domain (remainder filled in from reference TRBV5-1 and TRBJ2-7): KAGVTQTPRYLIKTRGQQVTLSCSPISGHRSVSWYQQTPGQGLQFLFEYFSETQRNKGNFPGRFSGRQFSNSRSEMNVSTLELGDSALYLCASGPLSGSKSEQYFGPGTRLTVT.

CDR3 DNA sequence: TGTGCCAGTGTCACAGGCGACAAGGGTGGCTACACCTTC. It is translated as CASVTGDKGGYTF. The rearrangement links TRBV19 to TRBJ1-2, with TRBD1 as a possible D gene (5 bases). This CDR3 region has 13 residues. Germline V gene sequence: CDR1 LNHDA, CDR2 SQIVND (reference sequence). Trimming took off 8 bases at V and 7 bases at J, with 17 bases between the two ends.

The chain carries TRBV27 and TRBJ2-1; possibly TRBD1 for D (5 bases). The CDR3 contains 15 residues. V lost 3 bases and J lost 2, with 11 bases in between. Germline-derived CDR1 and CDR2 are MNHEY and SMNVEV (reference sequence). CDR3 DNA sequence: TGTGCCAGCAGTTTGGGGCAGGTGGCCTACAATGAGCAGTTCTTC. Its protein is CASSLGQVAYNEQFF.

V and J are TRBV28 and TRBJ2-7, with 8 bases fitting TRBD1. V lost 7 bases, J lost 3 bases, and 8 bases stayed unmatched. Germline V lookup: CDR1 MDHEN, CDR2 SYDVKM. The CDR3 length is 14 residues. The CDR3 sequence is CASISGTGRYEQYF. CDR3 nucleotides: TGTGCCAGCATCTCCGGGACAGGACGCTACGAGCAGTACTTC. Full variable domain (outside the CDR3, taken from reference TRBV28 and TRBJ2-7): DVKVTQSSRYLVKRTGEKVFLECVQDMDHENMFWYRQDPGLGLRLIYFSYDVKMKEKGDIPEGYSVSREKKERFSLILESASTNQTSMYLCASISGTGRYEQYFGPGTRLTVT.

V and J are TRBV7-2 and TRBJ2-4; D gene ambiguous. The CDR3 extends over 15 amino acids. V was shortened by 3 bases and J by 1 base, with 10 bases between the two germline ends. Germline loops: CDR1 SGHTA, CDR2 FQGNSA. CDR3 region: CASSFSERAKNIQYF. In DNA form, the CDR3 reads TGTGCCAGCAGCTTCAGTGAGAGGGCCAAAAACATTCAGTACTTC.

J is TRBJ1-5 and V is TRBV27; a possible D gene is TRBD1 (6 bases). CDR1 and CDR2 from the germline V gene are MNHEY and SMNVEV (reference sequence). Trimming shortened V by 5 bases and J by 6 bases, and 20 bases separated the two germline ends. The CDR3 is 16 amino acids. The CDR3 region is CASSLTGHREGQPQHF. The DNA for the CDR3 is TGTGCCAGCAGTCTTACGGGACACAGGGAGGGTCAGCCCCAGCATTTT.

The rearrangement links TRBV5-1 to TRBJ1-2; D may be TRBD1 (6 bases). CDR3 length: 14 amino acids. CDR1 is SGHRS, CDR2 YFSETQ, per germline. V was pared by 3 bases and J by 4 bases, with 13 bases between. CDR3 residues: CASSSGATGYGYTF. The DNA for the CDR3 is TGCGCCAGCAGCTCCGGTGCGACAGGCTATGGCTACACCTTC.

Of note for this clone: The identical CDR3 is also encoded by other nucleotide sequences in the sample. The CDR3 is CASSDPGRGTGELFF. The CDR3 DNA reads as TGTGCCAGCAGCGACCCCGGCCGGGGCACCGGGGAGCTGTTTTTT. This chain joins TRBV25-1 and TRBJ2-2, with D perhaps matching TRBD2 (5 bases). The germline V gene encodes CDR1 MGHDK and CDR2 SYGVNS. The CDR3 is made up of 15 amino acids. Trimming stripped 6 bases from V and 4 bases from J, with 15 bases between.

V gene TRBV6-6 combines with J gene TRBJ2-2; D gene uncertain. The V gene lost 2 bases and the J gene lost 6 bases, with 4 bases spanning the gap. Germline assignment: CDR1 MNHNY and CDR2 SVGAGI (reference sequence). CDR3 length: 12 amino acids. CDR3 DNA: TGTGCCAGCAGTTACGAGGCCGGGGAGCTGTTTTTT. Residues: CASSYEAGELFF.

The chain is built from TRBV11-2 and TRBJ1-1, with a tentative D call TRBD1 (5 bases). CDR1 and CDR2 from the germline V gene are SGHAT and FQNNGV. The CDR3 runs 15 residues. The ends were cut back, 2 bases at V and 1 base at J, with 11 bases in the middle. CDR3 DNA: TGTGCCAGCAGCTTACAGGGCGGTAGGAACACTGAAGCTTTCTTT. This gives the protein CASSLQGGRNTEAFF.

Concerning this clone itself: Different DNA sequences within this sample yield the same CDR3. The V gene is TRBV5-4, the J gene TRBJ1-5; maybe TRBD1 (5 bases). The germline CDR1 and CDR2 sequences are SGHNT and YYREEE (reference sequence). The ends were cut back, 0 bases at V and 5 bases at J, with 9 bases in the middle. The CDR3 length is 14 residues. CDR3 DNA sequence: TGTGCCAGCAGCTTGGGGGGCGGAGATCAGCCCCAGCATTTT. It encodes CASSLGGGDQPQHF.

Concerning this clone: One junction end disagrees with the germline gene, perhaps due to a read error. At the DNA level, this CDR3 is encoded by other sequences in the same sample as well. This chain connects TRBV7-7 to TRBJ2-7, with 8 bases lining up with TRBD1. CDR3 length equals 13 residues. Germline CDR1 is SSHAT and CDR2 is FNYEAQ (reference sequence). The CDR3, as DNA: TGTGCTAGCAGCTTAGGACAGGGCGGGGAGCAGTACTTC. Translation: CASSLGQGGEQYF.

The V call is TRBV6-4, the J call TRBJ1-5; the match to TRBD1 covers 9 bases. CDR1 and CDR2 from the germline V gene are MRHNA and SNTAGT. The CDR3 is 15 amino acids. V lost 6 bases to trimming and J lost 2 bases; unmatched junction nucleotides: 5. The CDR3: CASSRQGGGNQPQHF. For the CDR3, the DNA is TGTGCCAGCAGCCGACAGGGGGGAGGCAATCAGCCCCAGCATTTT.